Below, one TCR beta chain is given with its context. The data are from a study of human T cells and chemical hapten exposure. Single cDNA molecules in the library carried unique molecular identifiers attached during preparation. MiXCR, applied by TCRdb to the RACE reads, yields one record per CDR3 protein. The sample lists over 150,000 distinct CDR3 sequences, about a quarter occurring once. Time point in this sample: patch test 3, about 24 weeks after DPC sensitization. Treatment given: therapeutic diphenylcyclopropenone sensitization with weekly scalp DPC. The receptor was derived from a young woman with alopecia areata. Some clones in this sample may be carry-over from other donors' samples. Sequences were derived from whole blood, sampled in connection with sensitization to the hapten diphenylcyclopropenone (DPC).

The CDR3 nucleotides are TGCAGTGCTAGCCCCCTTCTAGCGGGGTACACAGATACGCAGTATTTT. Translating gives CSASPLLAGYTDTQYF. The chain recombines TRBV20-1 with TRBJ2-3, with 9 bases identical to TRBD2. Trimming took 3 bases from V and 2 from J; bases not matched to a gene: 9. Germline values: CDR1 DFQATT, CDR2 SNEGSKA (reference sequence). The CDR3 covers 16 residues.